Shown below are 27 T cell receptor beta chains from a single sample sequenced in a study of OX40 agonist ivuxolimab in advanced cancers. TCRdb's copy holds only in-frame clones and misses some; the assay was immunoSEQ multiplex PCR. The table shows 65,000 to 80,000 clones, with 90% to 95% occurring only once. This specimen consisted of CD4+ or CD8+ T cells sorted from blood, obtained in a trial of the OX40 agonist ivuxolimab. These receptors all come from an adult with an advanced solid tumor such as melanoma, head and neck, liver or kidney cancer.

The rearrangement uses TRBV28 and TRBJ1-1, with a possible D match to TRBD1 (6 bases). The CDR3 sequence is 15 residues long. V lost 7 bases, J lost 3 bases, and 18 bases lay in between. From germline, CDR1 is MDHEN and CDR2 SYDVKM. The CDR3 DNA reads TGTGCCAGCAAGGGGGGCACGGCGGGGGACACTGAAGCTTTCTTT. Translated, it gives CASKGGTAGDTEAFF.

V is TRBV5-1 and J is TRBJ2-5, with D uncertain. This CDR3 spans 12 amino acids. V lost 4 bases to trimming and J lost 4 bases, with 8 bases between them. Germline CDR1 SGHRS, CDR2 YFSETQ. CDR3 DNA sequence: TGCGCCAGCAGCCATTCCCCAGAGACCCAGTACTTC. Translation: CASSHSPETQYF.

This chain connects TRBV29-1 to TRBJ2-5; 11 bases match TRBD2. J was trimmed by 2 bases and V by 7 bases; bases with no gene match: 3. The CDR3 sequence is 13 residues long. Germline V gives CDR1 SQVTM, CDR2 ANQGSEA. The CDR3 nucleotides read TGCAGCGCTCGACTAGCGGGGCAAGAGACCCAGTACTTC. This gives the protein CSARLAGQETQYF. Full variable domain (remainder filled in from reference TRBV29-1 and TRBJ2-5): SAVISQKPSRDICQRGTSLTIQCQVDSQVTMMFWYRQQPGQSLTLIATANQGSEATYESGFVIDKFPISRPNLTFSTLTVSNMSPEDSSIYLCSARLAGQETQYFGPGTRLLVL.

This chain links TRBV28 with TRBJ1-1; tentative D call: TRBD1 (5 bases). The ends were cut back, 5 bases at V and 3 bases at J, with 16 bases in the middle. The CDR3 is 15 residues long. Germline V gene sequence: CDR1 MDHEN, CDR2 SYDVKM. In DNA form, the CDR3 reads TGTGCCAGCAGTCCCGCGACAGTCCACTACACTGAAGCTTTCTTT. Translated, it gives CASSPATVHYTEAFF.

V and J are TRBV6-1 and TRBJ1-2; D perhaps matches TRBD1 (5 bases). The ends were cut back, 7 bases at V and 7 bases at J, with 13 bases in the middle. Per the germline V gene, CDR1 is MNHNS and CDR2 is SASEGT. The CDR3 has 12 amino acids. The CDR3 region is CASTVGAGGYTF. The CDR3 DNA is TGTGCCAGCACGGTCGGGGCGGGTGGCTACACCTTC.

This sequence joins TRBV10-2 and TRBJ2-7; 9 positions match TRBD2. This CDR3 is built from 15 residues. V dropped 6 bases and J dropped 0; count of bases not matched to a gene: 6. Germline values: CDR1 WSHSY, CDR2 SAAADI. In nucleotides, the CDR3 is TGCGCCAGCAGATCTAGCGGGGCAAGCTCCTACGAGCAGTACTTC. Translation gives CASRSSGASSYEQYF.

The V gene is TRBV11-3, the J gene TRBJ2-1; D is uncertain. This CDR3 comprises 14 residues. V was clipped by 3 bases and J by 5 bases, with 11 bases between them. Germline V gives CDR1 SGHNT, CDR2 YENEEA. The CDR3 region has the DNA TGTGCCAGCAGCTTCATCACCACTAACAATGAGCAGTTCTTC. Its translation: CASSFITTNNEQFF.

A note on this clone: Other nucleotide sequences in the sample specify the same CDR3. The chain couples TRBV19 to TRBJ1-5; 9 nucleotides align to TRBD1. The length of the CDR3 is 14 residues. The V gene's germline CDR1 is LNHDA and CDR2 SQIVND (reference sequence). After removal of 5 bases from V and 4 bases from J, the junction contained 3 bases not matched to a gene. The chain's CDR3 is CASSPTGGNQPQHF. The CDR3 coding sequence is TGTGCCAGTAGTCCGACAGGGGGGAATCAGCCCCAGCATTTT.

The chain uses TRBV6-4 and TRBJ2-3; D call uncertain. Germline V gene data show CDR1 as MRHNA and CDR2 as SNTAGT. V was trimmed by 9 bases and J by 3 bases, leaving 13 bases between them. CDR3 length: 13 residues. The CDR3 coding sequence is TGTGCCAGTAGGGAACAGACGACAGATACGCAGTATTTT. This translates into CASREQTTDTQYF.

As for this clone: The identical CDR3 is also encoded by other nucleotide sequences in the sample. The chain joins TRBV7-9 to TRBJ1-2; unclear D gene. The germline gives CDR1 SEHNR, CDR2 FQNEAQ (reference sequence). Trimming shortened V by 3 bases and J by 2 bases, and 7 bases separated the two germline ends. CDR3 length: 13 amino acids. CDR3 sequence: CASSFDGNYGYTF. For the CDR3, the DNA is TGTGCCAGCAGCTTTGACGGAAACTATGGCTACACCTTC.

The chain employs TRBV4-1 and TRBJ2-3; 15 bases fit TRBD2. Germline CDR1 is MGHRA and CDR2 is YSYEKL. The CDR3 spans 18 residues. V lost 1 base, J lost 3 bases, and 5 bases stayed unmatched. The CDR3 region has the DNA TGCGCCAGCAGCCAAGGTCGGACTAGCGGGGGGGCGACAGATACGCAGTATTTT. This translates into CASSQGRTSGGATDTQYF.

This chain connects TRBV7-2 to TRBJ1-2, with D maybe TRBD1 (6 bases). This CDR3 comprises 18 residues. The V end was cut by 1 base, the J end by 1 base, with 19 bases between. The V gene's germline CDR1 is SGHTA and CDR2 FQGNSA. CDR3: CASSLEGSRGANNYGYTF. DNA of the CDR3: TGTGCCAGCAGCTTAGAGGGGAGTAGGGGGGCGAATAACTATGGCTACACCTTC.

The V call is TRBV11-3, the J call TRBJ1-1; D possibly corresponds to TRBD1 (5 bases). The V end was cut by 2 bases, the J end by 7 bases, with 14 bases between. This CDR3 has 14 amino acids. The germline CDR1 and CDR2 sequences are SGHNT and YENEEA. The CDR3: CASSLFAGGDEAFF. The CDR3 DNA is TGTGCCAGCAGCTTATTTGCGGGGGGAGATGAAGCTTTCTTT. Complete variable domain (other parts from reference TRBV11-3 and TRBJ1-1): EAGVVQSPRYKIIEKKQPVAFWCNPISGHNTLYWYLQNLGQGPELLIRYENEEAVDDSQLPKDRFSAERLKGVDSTLKIQPAELGDSAVYLCASSLFAGGDEAFFGQGTRLTVV.

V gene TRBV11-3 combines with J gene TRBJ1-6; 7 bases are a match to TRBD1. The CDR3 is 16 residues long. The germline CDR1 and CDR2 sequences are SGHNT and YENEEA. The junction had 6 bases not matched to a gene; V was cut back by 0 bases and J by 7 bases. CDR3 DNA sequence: TGTGCCAGCAGCTTAGAATCGGGGACAGCCAATTCACCCCTCCACTTT. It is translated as CASSLESGTANSPLHF.

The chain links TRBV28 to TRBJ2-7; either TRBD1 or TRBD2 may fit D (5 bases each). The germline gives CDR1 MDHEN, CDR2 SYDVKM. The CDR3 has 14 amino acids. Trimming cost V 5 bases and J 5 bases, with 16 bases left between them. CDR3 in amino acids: CASSLGGRPHEQYF. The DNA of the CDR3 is TGTGCCAGCAGTCTTGGGGGACGGCCCCACGAGCAGTACTTC.

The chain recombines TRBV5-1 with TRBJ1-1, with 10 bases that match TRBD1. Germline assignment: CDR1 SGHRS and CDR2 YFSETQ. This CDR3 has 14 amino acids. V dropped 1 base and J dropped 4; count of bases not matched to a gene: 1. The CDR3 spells CASSLRTGGTEAFF. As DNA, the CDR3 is TGCGCCAGCAGCTTGAGGACAGGGGGCACTGAAGCTTTCTTT. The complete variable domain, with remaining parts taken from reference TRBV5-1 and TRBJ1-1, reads KAGVTQTPRYLIKTRGQQVTLSCSPISGHRSVSWYQQTPGQGLQFLFEYFSETQRNKGNFPGRFSGRQFSNSRSEMNVSTLELGDSALYLCASSLRTGGTEAFFGQGTRLTVV.

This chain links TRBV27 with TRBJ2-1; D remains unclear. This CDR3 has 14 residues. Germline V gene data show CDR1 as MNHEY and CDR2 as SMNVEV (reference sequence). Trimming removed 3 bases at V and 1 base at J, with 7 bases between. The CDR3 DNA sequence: TGTGCCAGCAGTTTTATCGGGTCCTACAATGAGCAGTTCTTC. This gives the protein CASSFIGSYNEQFF.

CDR3 in DNA: TGTGCCAGCAGCCAACCGGGAAATGAGCAGTTCTTC. The encoded protein is CASSQPGNEQFF. The chain uses TRBV4-2 and TRBJ2-1, with D maybe TRBD2 (5 bases). V was trimmed by 2 bases and J by 7 bases, leaving 6 bases between them. CDR1 and CDR2 (germline): LGHNA, YNFKEQ. The CDR3 is made up of 12 amino acids.

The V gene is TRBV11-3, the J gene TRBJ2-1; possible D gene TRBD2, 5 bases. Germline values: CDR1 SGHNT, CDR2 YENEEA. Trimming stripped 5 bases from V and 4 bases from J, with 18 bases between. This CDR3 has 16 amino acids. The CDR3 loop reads CASSAEDWHAYNEQFF. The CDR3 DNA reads TGTGCCAGCAGCGCAGAGGACTGGCACGCATACAATGAGCAGTTCTTC.

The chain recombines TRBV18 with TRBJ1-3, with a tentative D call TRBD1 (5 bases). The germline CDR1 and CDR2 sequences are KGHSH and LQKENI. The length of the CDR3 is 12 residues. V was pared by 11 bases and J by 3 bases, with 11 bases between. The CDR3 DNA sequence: TGTGCCGCCACAGGTGGTGGAAACACCATATATTTT. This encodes CAATGGGNTIYF.

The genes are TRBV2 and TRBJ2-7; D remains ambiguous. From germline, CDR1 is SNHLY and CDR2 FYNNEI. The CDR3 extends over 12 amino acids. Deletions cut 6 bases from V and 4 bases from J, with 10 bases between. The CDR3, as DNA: TGTGCCAGCAGGGCAGAATTGTACGAGCAGTACTTC. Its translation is CASRAELYEQYF.

As DNA, the CDR3 is TGTGCCAGCAGTCATGGGACAGGTCCTCCTATTAATGAGCAGTTCTTC. Its protein is CASSHGTGPPINEQFF. This rearrangement joins TRBV7-2 to TRBJ2-1, with 8 bases that match TRBD1. Germline CDR1 and CDR2: SGHTA and FQGNSA. The CDR3 totals 16 residues. V lost 6 bases to trimming and J lost 7 bases; unmatched junction nucleotides: 14.

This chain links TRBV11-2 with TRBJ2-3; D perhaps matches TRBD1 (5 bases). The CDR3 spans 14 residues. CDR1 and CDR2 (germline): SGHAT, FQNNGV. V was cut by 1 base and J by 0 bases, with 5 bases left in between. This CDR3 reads CASSLGGSTDTQYF. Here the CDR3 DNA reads TGTGCCAGCAGCTTAGGGGGCAGCACAGATACGCAGTATTTT.

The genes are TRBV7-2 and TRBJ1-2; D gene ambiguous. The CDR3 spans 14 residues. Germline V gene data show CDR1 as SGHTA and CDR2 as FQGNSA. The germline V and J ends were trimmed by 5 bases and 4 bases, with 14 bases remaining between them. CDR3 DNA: TGTGCCAGCAGCCGTACGGACCGTACCTATGGCTACACCTTC. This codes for CASSRTDRTYGYTF.

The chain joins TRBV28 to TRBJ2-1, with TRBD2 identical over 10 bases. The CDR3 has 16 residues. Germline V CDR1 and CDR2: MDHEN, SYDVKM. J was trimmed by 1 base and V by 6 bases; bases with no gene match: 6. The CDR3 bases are TGTGCCAGCAGCAATAGCGGGGGGAGATCCTACAATGAGCAGTTCTTC. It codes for CASSNSGGRSYNEQFF.

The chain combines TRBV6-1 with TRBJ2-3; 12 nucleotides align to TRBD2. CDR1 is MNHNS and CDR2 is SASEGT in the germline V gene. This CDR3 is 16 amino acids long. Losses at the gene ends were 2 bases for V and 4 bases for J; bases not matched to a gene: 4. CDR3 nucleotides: TGTGCCAGCAGTGAAATGGCTAGCGGGGGGGCAGATACGCAGTATTTT. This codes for CASSEMASGGADTQYF.

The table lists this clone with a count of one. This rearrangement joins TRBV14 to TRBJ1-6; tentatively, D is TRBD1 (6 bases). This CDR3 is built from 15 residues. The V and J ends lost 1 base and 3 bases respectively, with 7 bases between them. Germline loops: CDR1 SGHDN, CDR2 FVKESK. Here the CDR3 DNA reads TGTGCCAGCAGCCAAGTGACAGGCTATAATTCACCCCTCCACTTT. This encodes CASSQVTGYNSPLHF.